These 23 T cell receptor beta chains were all obtained from the same sample, sequenced in a study of CD8 T cells in Susac syndrome (dated by TCRdb to the late 2010s). Library generation was performed with the immunoSEQ multiplex PCR assay. RNA was extracted using the RNeasy kit, and roughly 0.45 to 1 microgram was reverse transcribed with random hexamers. TCRdb trimmed the raw reads at Q25, called clones with MiXCR and kept productive beta chains. Each entry is one CDR3 protein sequence, shown with its most common DNA and genes. Here the sample has more than 150,000 distinct CDR3 sequences; about 90% occur a single time. Approximately 0.082% of the sample comes from the top ten. The sequencing sample was made of CD4+ T cells from PBMCs. These receptors were taken from a human donor in good health.

V gene TRBV5-4 combines with J gene TRBJ1-1; the D is unclear. The CDR3 is 13 amino acids. CDR1 is SGHNT and CDR2 is YYREEE in the germline V gene (reference sequence). V was cut by 4 bases and J by 7 bases, with 14 bases left in between. In DNA form, the CDR3 reads TGTGCCAGCAGCCCCCCCCGCCCGGGTGAAGCTTTCTTT. It encodes CASSPPRPGEAFF.

The chain carries TRBV7-9 and TRBJ1-4; TRBD1 matches at 7 bases. After removal of 6 bases from V and 6 bases from J, the junction contained 7 bases not matched to a gene. CDR1 and CDR2 (germline): SEHNR, FQNEAQ (reference sequence). This CDR3 region has 14 residues. CDR3 nucleotide sequence: TGTGCCAGCAGGTACGGGACAGAAGATGAAAAACTGTTTTTT. This encodes CASRYGTEDEKLFF.

The rearrangement links TRBV5-1 to TRBJ2-1, with 12 bases matching TRBD2. Germline CDR1 and CDR2: SGHRS and YFSETQ. Trimming removed 0 bases from V and 8 bases from J; junction bases left unmatched: 9. The CDR3 consists of 17 residues. CDR3 sequence: CASSLDRLAGGPYEQFF. The CDR3 coding sequence is TGCGCCAGCAGCTTGGATAGGCTAGCGGGAGGGCCTTATGAGCAGTTCTTC. Filled out from reference TRBV5-1 and TRBJ2-1, the complete variable domain reads KAGVTQTPRYLIKTRGQQVTLSCSPISGHRSVSWYQQTPGQGLQFLFEYFSETQRNKGNFPGRFSGRQFSNSRSEMNVSTLELGDSALYLCASSLDRLAGGPYEQFFGPGTRLTVL.

The CDR3 DNA sequence: TGTGCCAGCTCACCAATTGTCCCCAGGGGCGGAGAGACCCAGTACTTC. Residues: CASSPIVPRGGETQYF. The chain links TRBV18 to TRBJ2-5; D is possibly TRBD1 (6 bases). CDR3 length: 16 residues. Trimming pared 2 bases from V and 4 bases from J, leaving 17 bases between. From germline, CDR1 is KGHSH and CDR2 LQKENI.

This chain connects TRBV12-3 or TRBV12-4 to TRBJ1-2, with no clear D. Trimming cost V 6 bases and J 2 bases, with 7 bases left between them. The CDR3 consists of 12 residues. The CDR3 spells CASRGRNYGYTF. CDR3 coding DNA: TGTGCCAGCAGAGGCCGCAACTATGGCTACACCTTC.

The rearrangement joins TRBV10-2 to TRBJ2-7; no clear D gene. Trimming shortened V by 6 bases and J by 0 bases, and 12 bases separated the two germline ends. Germline CDR1 reads WSHSY; CDR2 reads SAAADI. CDR3 length: 14 amino acids. CDR3 residues: CASRDRTDSYEQYF. CDR3 nucleotides: TGCGCCAGCAGGGACCGGACGGACTCCTACGAGCAGTACTTC.

The rearrangement links TRBV20-1 to TRBJ2-3; D may match TRBD1 or TRBD2 (5 bases each). The CDR3 is made up of 15 amino acids. Germline CDR1 and CDR2: DFQATT and SNEGSKA (reference sequence). Between the trimmed V and J ends, which lost 3 bases and 4 bases, there was a span of 17 bases. In nucleotides, the CDR3 is TGCAGTGCTAGCCCCCCGAGGGGACGAGCAGATACGCAGTATTTT. This sequence encodes CSASPPRGRADTQYF.

The chain carries TRBV28 and TRBJ2-3; D remains unclear. The CDR3 is made up of 13 amino acids. The germline V gene has CDR1 MDHEN and CDR2 SYDVKM. The V gene lost 4 bases and the J gene lost 2 bases, with 7 bases spanning the gap. CDR3 nucleotide sequence: TGTGCCAGCAGTTCGGGCACCACAGATACGCAGTATTTT. Translating gives CASSSGTTDTQYF. Full variable domain (outside the CDR3, taken from reference TRBV28 and TRBJ2-3): DVKVTQSSRYLVKRTGEKVFLECVQDMDHENMFWYRQDPGLGLRLIYFSYDVKMKEKGDIPEGYSVSREKKERFSLILESASTNQTSMYLCASSSGTTDTQYFGPGTRLTVL.

The chain recombines TRBV29-1 with TRBJ1-2, with 8 positions matching TRBD1. CDR1 is SQVTM and CDR2 is ANQGSEA in the germline V gene. The junction had 11 bases not matched to a gene; V was cut back by 0 bases and J by 8 bases. The CDR3 loop spans 15 amino acids. CDR3 bases: TGCAGCGTTGAAGAAACAGGGACAGGTCGTGGGGGCTACACCTTC. This codes for CSVEETGTGRGGYTF.

V is TRBV20-1 and J is TRBJ1-5, with TRBD1 identical over 7 bases. V lost 6 bases and J lost 2; bases outside the gene matches: 4. Germline CDR1 and CDR2: DFQATT and SNEGSKA (reference sequence). The CDR3 extends over 13 amino acids. CDR3 coding DNA: TGCAGTGCCAACACAGGGGGCAATCAGCCCCAGCATTTT. Residues: CSANTGGNQPQHF.

The chain carries TRBV6-5 and TRBJ2-1; D possibly corresponds to TRBD2 (6 bases). V dropped 2 bases and J dropped 3 bases, with 14 bases sitting between them. In germline, CDR1 is MNHEY, CDR2 SVGAGI. The CDR3 contains 16 residues. In DNA, the CDR3 is TGTGCCAGCAGTTACGGTGGGGGAGGAGGCTACAATGAGCAGTTCTTC. Protein: CASSYGGGGGYNEQFF.

The chain recombines TRBV5-1 with TRBJ2-1; 9 bases match TRBD2. Germline lookup yields CDR1 SGHRS and CDR2 YFSETQ. The CDR3 is 15 residues long. Germline trimming cut 0 bases from V and 7 bases from J; bases unmatched to any gene: 5. The CDR3 region is CASSLVSSGANEQFF. In nucleotides, the CDR3 is TGCGCCAGCAGCTTGGTATCTAGCGGGGCTAATGAGCAGTTCTTC.

This clonotype was seen a handful of times. The chain joins TRBV29-1 to TRBJ2-7; 10 bases fit TRBD2. J gave up 6 bases and V 6 bases, and 2 bases lay outside the gene matches. The CDR3 is made up of 11 amino acids. Germline loops: CDR1 SQVTM, CDR2 ANQGSEA. CDR3 DNA: TGCAGCGTAAAGCGGGAGGGCGAGCAGTACTTC. Encoded protein: CSVKREGEQYF.

The chain couples TRBV6-5 to TRBJ2-7; the D gene is possibly TRBD1 (5 bases). The CDR3 spans 17 residues. Germline loops: CDR1 MNHEY, CDR2 SVGAGI. V gave up 0 bases and J gave up 1 base, with 16 bases separating them. The CDR3 reads CASSYSIASGQSYEQYF. The CDR3, as DNA: TGTGCCAGCAGTTACTCGATAGCCTCAGGGCAATCCTACGAGCAGTACTTC.

The J gene is TRBJ2-3, the V gene TRBV20-1, with D maybe TRBD2 (5 bases). Germline lookup yields CDR1 DFQATT and CDR2 SNEGSKA (reference sequence). The CDR3 runs 14 residues. V lost 4 bases, J lost 3 bases, and 14 bases lay in between. The CDR3 region has the DNA TGCAGTGCTACTGCCGCTGGCGGGACAGATACGCAGTATTTT. Amino acids: CSATAAGGTDTQYF.

The rearrangement uses TRBV15 and TRBJ2-3; D is perhaps TRBD1 (6 bases). CDR1 and CDR2 (germline): LNHNV, YYDKDF (reference sequence). Trimming removed 1 base at V and 7 bases at J, with 15 bases between. The CDR3 runs to 15 residues. DNA of the CDR3: TGTGCCACCAGCAGAGGATGGCTGGGACAACATACGCAGTATTTT. This gives the protein CATSRGWLGQHTQYF.

The genes are TRBV19 and TRBJ2-1; 9 bases match TRBD2. Germline CDR1 reads LNHDA; CDR2 reads SQIVND (reference sequence). The CDR3 sequence is 15 residues long. V lost 9 bases to trimming and J lost 8 bases; unmatched junction nucleotides: 14. DNA of the CDR3: TGTGCCAGCCCTAAAGTTGCGGGAGGGCCCTATGAGCAGTTCTTC. Translated, it gives CASPKVAGGPYEQFF.

The V and J genes are TRBV30 and TRBJ2-2, with D unresolved. The CDR3 sequence is 15 residues long. Trimming shortened V by 3 bases and J by 4 bases, and 15 bases separated the two germline ends. Germline V gene data show CDR1 as GTSNPN and CDR2 as SVGIG (reference sequence). Here the CDR3 DNA reads TGTGCCTGGAGCCCCCCAAACGTGGCCACCGGGGAGCTGTTTTTT. As protein: CAWSPPNVATGELFF.

This chain uses TRBV5-4 with TRBJ1-1; maybe TRBD1 (5 bases). Trimming took off 0 bases at V and 4 bases at J, with 10 bases between the two ends. The CDR3 length is 14 residues. From germline, CDR1 is SGHNT and CDR2 YYREEE (reference sequence). CDR3 sequence reads: CASSLGGRGTEAFF. In DNA, the CDR3 is TGTGCCAGCAGCTTGGGGGGGAGGGGCACTGAAGCTTTCTTT.

The rearrangement links TRBV21-1 to TRBJ1-3. TRBV21-1 is reported as a pseudogene. The CDR3 has 16 amino acids. CDR3 protein: CASPPGAQDNWNTIYF. CDR3 in DNA: TGTGCCAGCCCTCCCGGAGCGCAGGATAATTGGAACACCATATATTTT.

The chain recombines TRBV7-9 with TRBJ1-5, with D possibly TRBD1 on 5 matching bases. The CDR3 is 14 amino acids. The ends were cut back, 3 bases at V and 3 bases at J, with 9 bases in the middle. Germline lookup yields CDR1 SEHNR and CDR2 FQNEAQ (reference sequence). CDR3 nucleotides: TGTGCCAGCAGCTTGTCAGGGAACAATCAGCCCCAGCATTTT. This codes for CASSLSGNNQPQHF.

This rearrangement joins TRBV5-1 to TRBJ2-2; either TRBD1 or TRBD2 may fit D (5 bases each). CDR1 is SGHRS and CDR2 is YFSETQ in the germline V gene. The CDR3 has 14 amino acids. The germline V and J ends were trimmed by 4 bases and 1 base, with 8 bases remaining between them. Here the CDR3 DNA reads TGCGCCAGCAGCCGGGACCAGAACACCGGGGAGCTGTTTTTT. This encodes CASSRDQNTGELFF.

This clonotype occurred a few times. The chain is built from TRBV9 and TRBJ2-5; D is unclear. The CDR3 contains 14 residues. Trimming cost V 0 bases and J 2 bases, with 8 bases left between them. Germline assignment: CDR1 SGDLS and CDR2 YYNGEE. DNA of the CDR3: TGTGCCAGCAGCGTAGGTGGGATACAAGAGACCCAGTACTTC. Translation: CASSVGGIQETQYF.